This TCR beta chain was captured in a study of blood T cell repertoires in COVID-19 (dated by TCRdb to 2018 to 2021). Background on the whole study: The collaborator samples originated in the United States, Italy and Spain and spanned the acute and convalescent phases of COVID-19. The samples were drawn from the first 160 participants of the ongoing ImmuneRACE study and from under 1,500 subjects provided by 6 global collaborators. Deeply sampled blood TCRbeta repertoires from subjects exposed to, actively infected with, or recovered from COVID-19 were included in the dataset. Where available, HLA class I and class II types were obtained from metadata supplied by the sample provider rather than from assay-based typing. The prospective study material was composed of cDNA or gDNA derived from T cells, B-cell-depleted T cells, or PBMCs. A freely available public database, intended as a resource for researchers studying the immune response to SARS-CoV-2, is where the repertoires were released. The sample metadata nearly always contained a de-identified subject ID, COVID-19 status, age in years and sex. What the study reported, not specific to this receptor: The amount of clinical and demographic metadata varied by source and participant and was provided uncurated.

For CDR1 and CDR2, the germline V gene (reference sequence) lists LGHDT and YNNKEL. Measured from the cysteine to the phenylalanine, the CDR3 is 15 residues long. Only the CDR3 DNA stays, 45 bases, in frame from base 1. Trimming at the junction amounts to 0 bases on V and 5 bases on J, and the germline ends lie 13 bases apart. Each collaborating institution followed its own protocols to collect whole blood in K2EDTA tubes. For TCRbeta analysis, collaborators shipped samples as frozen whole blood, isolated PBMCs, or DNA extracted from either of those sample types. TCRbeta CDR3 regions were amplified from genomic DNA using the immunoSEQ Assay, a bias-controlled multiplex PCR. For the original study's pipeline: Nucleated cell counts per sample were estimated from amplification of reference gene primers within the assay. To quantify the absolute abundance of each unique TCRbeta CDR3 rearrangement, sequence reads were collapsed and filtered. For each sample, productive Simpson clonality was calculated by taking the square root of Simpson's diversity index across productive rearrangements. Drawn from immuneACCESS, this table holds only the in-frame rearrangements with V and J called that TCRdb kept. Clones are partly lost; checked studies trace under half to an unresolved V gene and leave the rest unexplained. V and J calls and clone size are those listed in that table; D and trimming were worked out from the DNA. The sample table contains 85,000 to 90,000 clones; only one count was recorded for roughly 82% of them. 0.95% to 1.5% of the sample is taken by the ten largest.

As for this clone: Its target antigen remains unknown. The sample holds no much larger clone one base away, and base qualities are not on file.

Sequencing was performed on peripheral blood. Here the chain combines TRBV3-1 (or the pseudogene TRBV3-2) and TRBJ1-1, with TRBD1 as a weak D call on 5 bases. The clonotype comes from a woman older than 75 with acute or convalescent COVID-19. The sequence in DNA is TGTGCCAGCAGCCAAGATTTTGGGGGAGGTACTGAAGCTTTCTTT. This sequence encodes CASSQDFGGGTEAFF.